A selection of T cell receptor beta chains follows, all from one sample in a study of blood T cell repertoires in COVID-19. The method was immunoSEQ multiplex PCR; TCRdb's version includes in-frame clones alone and lacks a portion of them. The table shows a few hundred thousand clones, with 85% to 90% occurring only once. Sequenced sample: PBMCs or T cells enriched from blood (not recorded which). Receptors originate from a woman aged 18-29 years who had recovered from COVID-19. CDR3s include the opening cysteine and the closing phenylalanine or tryptophan. A D gene is named only where the DNA matches it firmly. A row's size may be missing; if present it is once, few, many or a size class.

J | D | size | V | CDR3 | DNA
TRBJ1-2 | - | - | TRBV9 | CASSAYPGPYGYTF | TGTGCCAGCAGCGCTTATCCCGGTCCCTATGGCTACACCTTC
TRBJ2-1 | TRBD2 | - | TRBV6-7 | CASSYSPRGSSYEQFF | TGTGCCAGCAGTTACTCGCCGCGGGGGTCTTCGTATGAGCAGTTCTTC
TRBJ1-4 | - | once | TRBV19 | CASSIDPLRNEKLFF | TGTGCCAGTAGTATAGATCCTCTCAGGAACGAAAAACTGTTTTTT
TRBJ2-7 | - | - | TRBV10-1 | CASSESAVRDEQYF | TGCGCCAGCAGTGAGTCGGCTGTTCGGGACGAGCAGTACTTC
TRBJ2-3 | TRBD2 | - | TRBV6-4 | CASASGGPVSTDTQYF | TGTGCCAGCGCAAGCGGGGGGCCAGTTAGCACAGATACGCAGTATTTT
TRBJ1-4 | - | - | TRBV6-2/TRBV6-3 | CASSYASISNEKLFF | TGTGCCAGCAGTTACGCGTCCATCTCTAATGAAAAACTGTTTTTT
TRBJ2-7 | - | - | TRBV2 | CASIRGGLDSYEQYF | TGTGCCAGCATAAGGGGGGGACTGGATTCCTACGAGCAGTACTTC
TRBJ1-1 | TRBD1 | - | TRBV6-4 | CASKQTGVSNTEAFF | TGTGCCAGCAAGCAGACAGGGGTTAGTAACACTGAAGCTTTCTTT
TRBJ1-2 | - | - | TRBV11-2 | CASRGGQIPNYGYTF | TGTGCCAGCAGGGGGGGGCAGATTCCTAACTATGGCTACACCTTC
TRBJ1-2 | TRBD1 | - | TRBV19 | CASSIYPGQGESGYTF | TGTGCCAGTAGTATATACCCGGGACAGGGAGAAAGTGGCTACACCTTC
TRBJ2-3 | - | - | TRBV7-2 | CASSLAYSDTQYF | TGTGCCAGCAGCTTAGCTTACAGTGATACGCAGTATTTT
TRBJ2-4 | - | - | TRBV19 | CASKSGEAGKNIQYF | TGTGCCAGTAAGTCGGGGGAAGCGGGCAAAAACATTCAGTACTTC
TRBJ1-1 | TRBD1 | - | TRBV28 | CASSLGGGGTEAFF | TGTGCCAGCAGTTTAGGAGGGGGCGGCACTGAAGCTTTCTTT
TRBJ2-5 | - | - | TRBV6-6 | CASSYPPRGETQYF | TGTGCCAGCAGTTACCCTCCCAGGGGAGAGACCCAGTACTTC
TRBJ2-5 | TRBD1 | - | TRBV5-1 | CASSLGTGAYQETQYF | TGCGCCAGCAGCTTGGGGACAGGGGCGTACCAAGAGACCCAGTACTTC
TRBJ2-3 | TRBD2 | - | TRBV7-2 | CASSLRLAGTDTQYF | TGTGCCAGCAGCTTAAGACTAGCCGGCACAGATACGCAGTATTTT
TRBJ1-5 | - | - | TRBV4-1 | CASSRRVWDQPQHF | TGCGCCAGCAGTCGCAGGGTATGGGATCAGCCCCAGCATTTT
TRBJ2-7 | - | - | TRBV5-6 | CASSSGTSSYEQYF | TGTGCCAGCAGCTCCGGGACATCCTCCTACGAGCAGTACTTC
TRBJ2-5 | - | - | TRBV18 | CASSPTVVETQYF | TGTGCCAGCTCACCAACGGTGGTGGAGACCCAGTACTTC
TRBJ1-1 | TRBD1 | - | TRBV9 | CASSDQRTGGGGTEAFF | TGTGCCAGCAGTGATCAAAGGACAGGGGGCGGGGGCACTGAAGCTTTCTTT
TRBJ2-5 | TRBD1 | - | TRBV19 | CASSPGTGQETQYF | TGTGCCAGTAGTCCTGGGACAGGTCAAGAGACCCAGTACTTC
TRBJ1-5 | - | - | TRBV18 | CASSPLVSNQPQHF | TGTGCCAGCTCACCCCTAGTTAGCAATCAGCCCCAGCATTTT
TRBJ1-4 | - | - | TRBV19 | CASSLQGGVKNEKLFF | TGTGCCAGTAGCCTCCAAGGGGGGGTTAAGAATGAAAAACTGTTTTTT
TRBJ1-3 | - | - | TRBV19 | CASSMRGNTIYF | TGTGCCAGTAGTATGCGTGGAAACACCATATATTTT
TRBJ2-7 | - | - | TRBV5-1 | CASSLNTRGPYEQYF | TGCGCCAGCAGCTTGAACACCCGAGGTCCCTACGAGCAGTACTTC
TRBJ2-5 | TRBD1 | - | TRBV12-3/TRBV12-4 | CASSLGQGETQYF | TGTGCCAGCAGTCTCGGACAGGGCGAGACCCAGTACTTC
TRBJ1-2 | TRBD1 | - | TRBV30 | CAWGLGQLYGYTF | TGTGCCTGGGGGTTGGGACAGCTCTATGGCTACACCTTC
TRBJ2-5 | - | - | TRBV29-1 | CSVEGLDEETQYF | TGCAGCGTTGAGGGACTGGACGAAGAGACCCAATACTTC
TRBJ2-4 | TRBD1 | - | TRBV3-1/TRBV3-2 | CASSQAGQGETKNIQYF | TGTGCCAGCAGCCAAGCGGGACAGGGGGAGACCAAAAACATTCAGTACTTC
TRBJ2-3 | TRBD2 | - | TRBV18 | CASSPPLAERDTQYF | TGTGCCAGCTCACCACCCCTAGCGGAGAGGGATACGCAGTATTTT